The present TCR beta chain was sequenced within a study of T cells in Graves' hyperthyroidism and ophthalmopathy. This clonotype was seen repeatedly, ten times or more. The CDR3 totals 12 residues. V was clipped by 7 bases and J by 2 bases, with 8 bases between them. CDR1 and CDR2 from the germline V gene are SNHLY and FYNNEI. TCR beta CDR3 regions were amplified from RNA transcripts. RT-PCR in the first round (using the HTBI primer set) targeted the TCR CDR3. Using its own MiXCR run on the multiplex PCR reads, TCRdb lists one record per CDR3 protein. Among roughly 280,000 distinct CDR3 sequences listed, about 17% were seen once.

V gene TRBV2 combines with J gene TRBJ1-1; D unclear. The receptor's source is a woman between 55 and 75 years old with Graves' ophthalmopathy. The source material was blood. The CDR3 loop reads CASNNGNTEAFF. Here the CDR3 DNA reads TGTGCCAGCAATAACGGCAACACTGAAGCTTTCTTT.